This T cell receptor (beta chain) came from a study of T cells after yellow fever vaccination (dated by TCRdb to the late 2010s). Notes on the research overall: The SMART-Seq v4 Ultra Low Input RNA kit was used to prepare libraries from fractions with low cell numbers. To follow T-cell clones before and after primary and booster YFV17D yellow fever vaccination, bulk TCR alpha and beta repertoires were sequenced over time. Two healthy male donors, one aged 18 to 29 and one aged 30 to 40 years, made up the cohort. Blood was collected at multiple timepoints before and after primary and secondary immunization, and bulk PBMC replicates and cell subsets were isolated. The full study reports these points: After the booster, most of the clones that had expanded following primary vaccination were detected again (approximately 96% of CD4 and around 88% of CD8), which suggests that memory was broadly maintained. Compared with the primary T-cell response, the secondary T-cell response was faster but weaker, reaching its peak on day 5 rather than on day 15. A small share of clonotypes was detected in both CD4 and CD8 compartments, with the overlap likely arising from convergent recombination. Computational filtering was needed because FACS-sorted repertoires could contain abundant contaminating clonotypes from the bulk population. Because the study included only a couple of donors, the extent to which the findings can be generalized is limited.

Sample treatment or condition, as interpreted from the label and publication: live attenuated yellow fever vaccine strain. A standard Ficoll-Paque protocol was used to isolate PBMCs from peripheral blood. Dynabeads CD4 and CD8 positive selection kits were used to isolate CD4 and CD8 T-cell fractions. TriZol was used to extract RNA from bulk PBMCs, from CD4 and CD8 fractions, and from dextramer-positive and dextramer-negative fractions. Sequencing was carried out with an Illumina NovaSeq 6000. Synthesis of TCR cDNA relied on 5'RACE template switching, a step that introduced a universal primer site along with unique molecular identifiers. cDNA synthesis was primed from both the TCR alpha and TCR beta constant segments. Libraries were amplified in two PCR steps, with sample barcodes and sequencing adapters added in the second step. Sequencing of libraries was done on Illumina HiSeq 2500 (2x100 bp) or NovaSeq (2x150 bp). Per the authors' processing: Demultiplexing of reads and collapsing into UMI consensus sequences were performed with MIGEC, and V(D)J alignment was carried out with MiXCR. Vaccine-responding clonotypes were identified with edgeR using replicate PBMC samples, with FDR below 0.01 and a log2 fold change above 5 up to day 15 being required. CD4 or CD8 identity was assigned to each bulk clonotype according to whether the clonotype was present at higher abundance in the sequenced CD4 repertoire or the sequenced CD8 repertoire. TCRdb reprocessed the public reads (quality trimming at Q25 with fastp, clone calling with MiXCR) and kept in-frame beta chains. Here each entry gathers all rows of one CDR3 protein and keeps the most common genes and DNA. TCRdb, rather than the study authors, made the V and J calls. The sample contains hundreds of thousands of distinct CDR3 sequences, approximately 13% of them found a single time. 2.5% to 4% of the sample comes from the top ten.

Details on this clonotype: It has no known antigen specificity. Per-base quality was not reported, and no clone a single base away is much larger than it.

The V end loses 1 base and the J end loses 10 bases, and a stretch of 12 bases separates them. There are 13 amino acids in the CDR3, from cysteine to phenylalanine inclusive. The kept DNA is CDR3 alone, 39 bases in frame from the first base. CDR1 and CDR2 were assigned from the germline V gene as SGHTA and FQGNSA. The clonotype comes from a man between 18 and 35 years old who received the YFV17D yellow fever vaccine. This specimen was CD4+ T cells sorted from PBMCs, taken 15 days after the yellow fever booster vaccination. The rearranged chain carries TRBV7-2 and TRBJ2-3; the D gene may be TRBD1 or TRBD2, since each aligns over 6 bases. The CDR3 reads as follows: CASSLDGGPAQYF. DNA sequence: TGTGCCAGCAGCTTAGATGGGGGGCCGGCGCAGTATTTT.